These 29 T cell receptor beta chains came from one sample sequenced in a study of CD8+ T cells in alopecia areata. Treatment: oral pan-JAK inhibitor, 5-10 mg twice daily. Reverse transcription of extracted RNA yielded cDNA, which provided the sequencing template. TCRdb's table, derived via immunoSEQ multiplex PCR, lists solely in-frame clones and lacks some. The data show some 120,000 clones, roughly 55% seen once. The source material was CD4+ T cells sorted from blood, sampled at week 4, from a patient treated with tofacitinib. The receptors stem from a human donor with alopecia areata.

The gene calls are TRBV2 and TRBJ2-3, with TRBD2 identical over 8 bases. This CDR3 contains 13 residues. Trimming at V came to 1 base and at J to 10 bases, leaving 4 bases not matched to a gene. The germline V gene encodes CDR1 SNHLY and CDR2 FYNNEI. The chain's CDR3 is CASSEGGRTAQYF. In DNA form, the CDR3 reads TGTGCCAGCAGTGAAGGCGGGAGGACTGCGCAGTATTTT.

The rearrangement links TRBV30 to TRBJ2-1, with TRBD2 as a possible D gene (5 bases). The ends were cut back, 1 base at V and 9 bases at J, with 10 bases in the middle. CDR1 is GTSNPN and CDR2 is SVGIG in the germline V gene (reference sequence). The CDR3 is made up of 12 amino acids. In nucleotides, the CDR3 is TGTGCCTGGAGTGGCACTAGACTTGAGCAGTTCTTC. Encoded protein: CAWSGTRLEQFF.

The CDR3 is CSADRLQETQYF. The CDR3 DNA is TGCAGCGCAGACAGATTACAAGAGACCCAGTACTTC. The rearrangement joins TRBV29-1 to TRBJ2-5, with D possibly TRBD1 on 5 matching bases. The V gene's germline CDR1 is SQVTM and CDR2 ANQGSEA. V lost 7 bases and J lost 2, with 11 bases in between. This CDR3 has 12 residues.

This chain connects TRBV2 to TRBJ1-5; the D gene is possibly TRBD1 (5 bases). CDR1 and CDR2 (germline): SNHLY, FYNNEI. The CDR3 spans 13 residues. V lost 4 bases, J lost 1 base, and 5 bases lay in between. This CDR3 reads CASSGGSNQPQHF. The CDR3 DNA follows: TGTGCCAGCAGTGGGGGCAGCAATCAGCCCCAGCATTTT.

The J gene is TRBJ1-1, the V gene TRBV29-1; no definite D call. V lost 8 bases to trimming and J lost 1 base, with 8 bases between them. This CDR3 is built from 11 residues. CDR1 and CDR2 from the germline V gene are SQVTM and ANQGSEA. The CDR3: CSTIQNTEAFF. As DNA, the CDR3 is TGCAGCACAATTCAGAACACTGAAGCTTTCTTT.

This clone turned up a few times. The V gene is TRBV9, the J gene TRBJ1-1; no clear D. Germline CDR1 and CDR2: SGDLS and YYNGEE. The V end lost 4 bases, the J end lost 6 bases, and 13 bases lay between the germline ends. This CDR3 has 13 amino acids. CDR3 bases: TGTGCCAGCAGCTCTGGGGTAATTCCTGAAGCTTTCTTT. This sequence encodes CASSSGVIPEAFF.

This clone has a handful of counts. In nucleotides, the CDR3 is TGCAGTGCTACCCAATTGAATGAGCAGTTCTTC. Translated, it gives CSATQLNEQFF. V and J are TRBV20-1 and TRBJ2-1; D unresolved. V dropped 4 bases and J dropped 7 bases, with 8 bases sitting between them. The CDR3 length is 11 residues. Germline CDR1 is DFQATT and CDR2 is SNEGSKA (reference sequence).

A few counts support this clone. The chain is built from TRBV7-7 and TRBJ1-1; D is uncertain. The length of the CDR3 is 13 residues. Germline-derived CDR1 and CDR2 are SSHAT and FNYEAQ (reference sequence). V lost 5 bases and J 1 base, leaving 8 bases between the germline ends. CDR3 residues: CASSLQRNTEAFF. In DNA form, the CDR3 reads TGTGCCAGCAGCCTACAGAGGAACACTGAAGCTTTCTTT.

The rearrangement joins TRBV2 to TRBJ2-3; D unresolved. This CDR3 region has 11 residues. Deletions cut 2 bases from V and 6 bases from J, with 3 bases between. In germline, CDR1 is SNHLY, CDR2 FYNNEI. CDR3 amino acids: CASSEIDTQYF. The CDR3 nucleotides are TGTGCCAGCAGTGAAATCGATACGCAGTATTTT.

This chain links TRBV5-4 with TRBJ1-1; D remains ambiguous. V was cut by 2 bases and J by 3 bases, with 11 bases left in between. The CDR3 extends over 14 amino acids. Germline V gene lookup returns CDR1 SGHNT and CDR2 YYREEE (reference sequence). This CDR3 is CASSFPGRDTEAFF. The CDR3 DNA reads TGTGCCAGCAGCTTTCCCGGCAGAGACACTGAAGCTTTCTTT.

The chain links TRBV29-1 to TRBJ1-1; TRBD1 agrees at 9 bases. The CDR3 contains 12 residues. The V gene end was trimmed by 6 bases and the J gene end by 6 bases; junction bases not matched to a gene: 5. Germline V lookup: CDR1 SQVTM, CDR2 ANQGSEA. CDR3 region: CSVTGGWSEAFF. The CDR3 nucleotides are TGCAGCGTAACAGGGGGCTGGTCTGAAGCTTTCTTT.

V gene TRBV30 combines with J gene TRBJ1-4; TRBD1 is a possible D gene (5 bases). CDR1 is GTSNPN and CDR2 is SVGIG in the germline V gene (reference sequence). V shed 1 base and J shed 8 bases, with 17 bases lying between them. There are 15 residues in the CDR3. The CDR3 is CAWSEKTVKREKLFF. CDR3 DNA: TGTGCCTGGAGTGAAAAGACAGTGAAGCGGGAAAAACTGTTTTTT. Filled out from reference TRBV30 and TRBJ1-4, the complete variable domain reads SQTIHQWPATLVQPVGSPLSLECTVEGTSNPNLYWYRQAAGRGLQLLFYSVGIGQISSEVPQNLSASRPQDRQFILSSKKLLLSDSGFYLCAWSEKTVKREKLFFGSGTQLSVL.

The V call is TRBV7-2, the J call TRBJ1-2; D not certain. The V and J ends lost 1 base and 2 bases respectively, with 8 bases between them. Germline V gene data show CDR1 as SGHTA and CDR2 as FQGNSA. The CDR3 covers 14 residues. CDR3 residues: CASSLGPENYGYTF. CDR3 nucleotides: TGTGCCAGCAGCTTAGGCCCGGAAAACTATGGCTACACCTTC.

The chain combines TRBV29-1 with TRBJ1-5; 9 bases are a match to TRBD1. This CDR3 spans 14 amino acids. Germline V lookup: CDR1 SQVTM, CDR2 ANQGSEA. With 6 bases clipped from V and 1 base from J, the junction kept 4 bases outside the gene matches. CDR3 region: CSVKGQGSNQPQHF. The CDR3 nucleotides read TGCAGCGTCAAAGGACAGGGGAGCAATCAGCCCCAGCATTTT.

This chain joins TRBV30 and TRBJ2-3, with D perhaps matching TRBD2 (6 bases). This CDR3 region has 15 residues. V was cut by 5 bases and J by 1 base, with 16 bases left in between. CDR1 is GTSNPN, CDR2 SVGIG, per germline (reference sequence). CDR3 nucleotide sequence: TGTGCCTGGGACGCTCCACCGGGGGGCACAGATACGCAGTATTTT. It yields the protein CAWDAPPGGTDTQYF.

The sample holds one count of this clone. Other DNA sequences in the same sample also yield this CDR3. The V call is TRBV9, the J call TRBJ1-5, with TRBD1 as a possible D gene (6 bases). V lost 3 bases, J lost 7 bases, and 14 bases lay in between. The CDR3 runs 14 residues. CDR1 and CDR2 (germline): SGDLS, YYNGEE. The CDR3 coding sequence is TGTGCCAGCAGCGCCGGACCAGGGGACCAGCCCCAGCATTTT. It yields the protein CASSAGPGDQPQHF.

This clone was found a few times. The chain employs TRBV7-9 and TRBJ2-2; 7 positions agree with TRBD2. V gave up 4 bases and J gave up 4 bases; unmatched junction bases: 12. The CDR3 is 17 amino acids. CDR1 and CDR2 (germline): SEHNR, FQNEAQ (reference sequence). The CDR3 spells CASSSPLGGTVTGELFF. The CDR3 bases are TGTGCCAGCAGCTCCCCGTTGGGGGGGACGGTCACCGGGGAGCTGTTTTTT.

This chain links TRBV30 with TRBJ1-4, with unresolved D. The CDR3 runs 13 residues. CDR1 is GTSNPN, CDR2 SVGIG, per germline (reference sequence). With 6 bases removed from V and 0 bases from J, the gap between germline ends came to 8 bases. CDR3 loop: CACRGATNEKLFF. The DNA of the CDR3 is TGTGCCTGCCGGGGTGCAACTAATGAAAAACTGTTTTTT. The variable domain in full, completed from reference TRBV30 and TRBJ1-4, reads SQTIHQWPATLVQPVGSPLSLECTVEGTSNPNLYWYRQAAGRGLQLLFYSVGIGQISSEVPQNLSASRPQDRQFILSSKKLLLSDSGFYLCACRGATNEKLFFGSGTQLSVL.

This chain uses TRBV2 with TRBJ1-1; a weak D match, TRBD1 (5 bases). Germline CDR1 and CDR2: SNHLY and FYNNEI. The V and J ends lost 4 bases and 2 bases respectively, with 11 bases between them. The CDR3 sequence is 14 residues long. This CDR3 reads CASSGVQDNTEAFF. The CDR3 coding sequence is TGTGCCAGCAGTGGAGTACAGGACAACACTGAAGCTTTCTTT.

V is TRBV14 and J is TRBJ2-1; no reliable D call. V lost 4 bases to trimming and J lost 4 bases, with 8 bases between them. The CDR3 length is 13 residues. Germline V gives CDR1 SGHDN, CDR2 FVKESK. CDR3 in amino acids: CASSRREYNEQFF. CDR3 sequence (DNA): TGTGCCAGCAGCCGCAGAGAATACAATGAGCAGTTCTTC. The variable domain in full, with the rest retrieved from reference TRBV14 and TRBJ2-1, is EAGVTQFPSHSVIEKGQTVTLRCDPISGHDNLYWYRRVMGKEIKFLLHFVKESKQDESGMPNNRFLAERTGGTYSTLKVQPAELEDSGVYFCASSRREYNEQFFGPGTRLTVL.

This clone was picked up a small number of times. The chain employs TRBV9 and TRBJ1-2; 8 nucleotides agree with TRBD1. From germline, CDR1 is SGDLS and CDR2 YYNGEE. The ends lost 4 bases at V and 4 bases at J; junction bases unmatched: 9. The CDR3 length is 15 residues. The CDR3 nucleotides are TGTGCCAGCAGCACCTGGACAGGGCCAAGCTATGGCTACACCTTC. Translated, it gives CASSTWTGPSYGYTF.

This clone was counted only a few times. Written as DNA, the CDR3 is TGTGCCAGCAGCCAGGGGATCAGGACTAGCGGCTACAATGAGCAGTTCTTC. As protein: CASSQGIRTSGYNEQFF. V gene TRBV4-2 combines with J gene TRBJ2-1, with 10 bases matching TRBD2. There are 17 residues in the CDR3. Germline-derived CDR1 and CDR2 are LGHNA and YNFKEQ. Trimming took 3 bases from V and 3 from J; bases not matched to a gene: 8.

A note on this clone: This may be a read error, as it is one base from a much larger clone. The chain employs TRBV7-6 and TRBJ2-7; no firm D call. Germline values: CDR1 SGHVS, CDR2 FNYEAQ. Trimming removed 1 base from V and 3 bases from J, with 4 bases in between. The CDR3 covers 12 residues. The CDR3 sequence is CASSLGDYEQYF. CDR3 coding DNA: TGTGCCAGCAGCTTAGGAGACTACGAGCAGTACTTC.

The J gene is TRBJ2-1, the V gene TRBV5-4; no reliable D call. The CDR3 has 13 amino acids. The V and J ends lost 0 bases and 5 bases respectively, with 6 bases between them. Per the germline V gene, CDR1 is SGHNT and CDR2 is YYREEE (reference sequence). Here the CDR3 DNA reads TGTGCCAGCAGCTTGGAGGTTCACAATGAGCAGTTCTTC. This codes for CASSLEVHNEQFF.

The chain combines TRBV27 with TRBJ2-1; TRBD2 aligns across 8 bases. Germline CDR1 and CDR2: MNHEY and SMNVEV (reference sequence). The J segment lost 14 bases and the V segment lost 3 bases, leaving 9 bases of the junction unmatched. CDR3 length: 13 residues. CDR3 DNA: TGTGCCAGCAGTTTGGGCCGCACTAGCGGAGAGTTCTTC. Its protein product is CASSLGRTSGEFF.

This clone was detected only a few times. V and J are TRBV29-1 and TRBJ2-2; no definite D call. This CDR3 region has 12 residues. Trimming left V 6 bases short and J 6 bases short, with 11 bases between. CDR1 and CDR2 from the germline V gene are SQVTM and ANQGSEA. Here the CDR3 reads CSVAAWAGELFF. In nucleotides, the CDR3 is TGCAGCGTGGCAGCATGGGCCGGGGAGCTGTTTTTT.

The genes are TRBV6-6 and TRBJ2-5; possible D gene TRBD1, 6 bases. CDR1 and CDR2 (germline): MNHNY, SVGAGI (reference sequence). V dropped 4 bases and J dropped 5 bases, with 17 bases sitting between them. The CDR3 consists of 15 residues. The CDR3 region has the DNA TGTGCCAGCAGTTCACGACAGGTGCCGGGGGAGACCCAGTACTTC. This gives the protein CASSSRQVPGETQYF.

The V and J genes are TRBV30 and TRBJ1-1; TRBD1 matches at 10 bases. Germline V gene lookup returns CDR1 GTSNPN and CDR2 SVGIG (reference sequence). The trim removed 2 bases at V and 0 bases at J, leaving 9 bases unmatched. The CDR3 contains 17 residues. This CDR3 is CAWSRTGGFGMNTEAFF. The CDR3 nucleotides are TGTGCCTGGAGTCGGACAGGGGGATTCGGGATGAACACTGAAGCTTTCTTT.

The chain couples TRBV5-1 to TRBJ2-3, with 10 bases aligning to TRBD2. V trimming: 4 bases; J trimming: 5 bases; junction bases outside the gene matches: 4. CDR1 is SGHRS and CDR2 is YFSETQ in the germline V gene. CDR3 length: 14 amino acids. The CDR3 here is CASSPGLAKDTQYF. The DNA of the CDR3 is TGCGCCAGCAGCCCGGGACTAGCGAAAGATACGCAGTATTTT.